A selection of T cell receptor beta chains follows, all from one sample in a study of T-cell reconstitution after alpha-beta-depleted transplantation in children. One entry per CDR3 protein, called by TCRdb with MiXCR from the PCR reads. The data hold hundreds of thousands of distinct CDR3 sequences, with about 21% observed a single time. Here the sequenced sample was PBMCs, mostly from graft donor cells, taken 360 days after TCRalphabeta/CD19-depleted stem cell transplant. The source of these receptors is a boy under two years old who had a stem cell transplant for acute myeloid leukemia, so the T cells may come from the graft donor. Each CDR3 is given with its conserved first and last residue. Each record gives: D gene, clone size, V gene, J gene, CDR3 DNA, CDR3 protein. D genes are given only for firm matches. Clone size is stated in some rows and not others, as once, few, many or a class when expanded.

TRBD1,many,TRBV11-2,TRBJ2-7,TGTGCCAGCAGCTGGACGACAGGGGGCAACTACGAGCAGTACTTC,CASSWTTGGNYEQYF
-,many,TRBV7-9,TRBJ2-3,TGTGCCAGCAGCTTAGAAGGTGGAGCAGATACGCAGTATTTT,CASSLEGGADTQYF
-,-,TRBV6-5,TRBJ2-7,TGTGCCAGCAGTTACTCGTCCGGGTCCGAGCAGTACTTC,CASSYSSGSEQYF
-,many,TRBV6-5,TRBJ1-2,TGTGCCAGCAGTTACCTGGGAAAAATCAAATATGGCTACACCTTC,CASSYLGKIKYGYTF
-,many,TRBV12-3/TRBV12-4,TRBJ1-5,TGTGCCAGCAGTTTTGGGGAAGGCAATCAGCCCCAGCATTTT,CASSFGEGNQPQHF
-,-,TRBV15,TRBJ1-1,TGTGCCCGCGACCCCTGGGGGAGTGGAACTGAAGCTTTCTTT,CARDPWGSGTEAFF
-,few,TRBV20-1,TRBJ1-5,TGCAGTGCTGGATTAGGAATCGATTTT,CSAGLGIDF
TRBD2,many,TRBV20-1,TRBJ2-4,TGCAGTGCTAGACCGGGGGGGGACATTCAGTACTTC,CSARPGGDIQYF
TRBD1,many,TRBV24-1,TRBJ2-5,TGTGCCACCAGTGTCGACAGGGAATTGCAAGAGACCCAGTACTTC,CATSVDRELQETQYF
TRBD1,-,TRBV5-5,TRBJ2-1,TGTGCCAGCAAGACAACAGGGGGCTCCTACAATGAGCAGTTCTTC,CASKTTGGSYNEQFF
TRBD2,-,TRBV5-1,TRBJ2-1,TGCGCCAGCAGCGTTCTTACCGGACTAGCGGGGGGGCAGTACAATGAGCAGTTCTTC,CASSVLTGLAGGQYNEQFF
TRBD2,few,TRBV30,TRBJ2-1,TGTGCCTGGAGTGTACGTGGGGGGGTCCACTACAATGAGCAGTTCTTC,CAWSVRGGVHYNEQFF
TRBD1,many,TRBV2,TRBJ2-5,TGTGCCATCCTGACAGGGTTGAGAGAGACCCAGTACTTC,CAILTGLRETQYF
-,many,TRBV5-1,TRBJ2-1,TGCGCCAGCAGCTTGGTTGGGGGAGGCAATGAGCAGTTCTTC,CASSLVGGGNEQFF
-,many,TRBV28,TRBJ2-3,TGTGCCAGCAGTTTAAGGGGGGAAACCACAGATACGCAGTATTTT,CASSLRGETTDTQYF
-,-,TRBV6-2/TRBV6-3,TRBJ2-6,TGTGCCAGCAGTTATCCACAGGTTAACCCCTCTGGGGCCAACGTCCTGACTTTC,CASSYPQVNPSGANVLTF
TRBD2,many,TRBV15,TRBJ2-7,TGTGCCACCAGCAGTGCGGGGGGGACCTACGAGCAGTACTTC,CATSSAGGTYEQYF
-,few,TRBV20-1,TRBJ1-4,TGCAGTGCTAGAGTGGGTAATGAAAAACTGTTTTTT,CSARVGNEKLFF
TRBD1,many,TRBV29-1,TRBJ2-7,TGCAGCGTGGCCGGGACAGGGGGAGTCTACGAGCAGTACTTC,CSVAGTGGVYEQYF
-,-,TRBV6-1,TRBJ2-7,TGTGCCAGCAGTGTTCAGGGACCTAGCTCCTACGAGCAGTACTTC,CASSVQGPSSYEQYF
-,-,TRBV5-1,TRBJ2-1,TGCGCCAGCAGCGGCAGGGGAGTCGGCAATGAGCAGTTCTTC,CASSGRGVGNEQFF
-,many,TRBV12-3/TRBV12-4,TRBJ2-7,TGTGCCAGCAGCCCCGGACAGCCTTACGAGCAGTACTTC,CASSPGQPYEQYF
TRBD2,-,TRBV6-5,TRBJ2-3,TGTGCCAGCAGTTACCGGATAGCGGGGGGGCTCGCAGATACGCAGTATTTT,CASSYRIAGGLADTQYF
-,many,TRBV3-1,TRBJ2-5,TGTGCCAGCAGCCATCCCGGGACCACCCTCCAAGAGACCCAGTACTTC,CASSHPGTTLQETQYF
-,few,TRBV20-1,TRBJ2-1,TGCTGTGCTAGTGGAGGCTTGACACCGGATCCCAATGAGCAGTTCTTC,CCASGGLTPDPNEQFF
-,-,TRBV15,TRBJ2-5,TGTGCCACCAGCAGAGATTTGGATGAGACCCAGTACTTC,CATSRDLDETQYF
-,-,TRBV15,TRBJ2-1,TGTGCCACCAGCAGAGGATCACAGCTCTCCTACAATGAGCAGTTCTTC,CATSRGSQLSYNEQFF
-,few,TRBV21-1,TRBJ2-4,TGTGCCAGCAGCTCCTGGACAGGGCCAGCCAAAAACATTCAGTACTTC,CASSSWTGPAKNIQYF
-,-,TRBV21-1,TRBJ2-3,TGTGCCAGCAGTTATCAGGCTAGCCGTTGGCCAGATACGCAGTATTTT,CASSYQASRWPDTQYF
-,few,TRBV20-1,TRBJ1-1,TGCAGGCTAGGAAGGGATGGCACTGAAGCTTTCTTT,CRLGRDGTEAFF
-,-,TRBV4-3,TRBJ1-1,TGCGCCAGCAGCCAAGATAGTTTGAGGGAAGAAGCTTTCTTT,CASSQDSLREEAFF